This T cell receptor beta chain appears in the sequencing data of a study of cytomegalovirus exposure and HLA in healthy donors. Points from the study as a whole: A later analysis found common viral pathogens apparently linked to several of the most significant clusters. In vitro confirmation showed three CMV-associated chains to be CMV antigen specific.

The length of the CDR3 is 16 residues. The V segment lost 1 base and the J segment 9 bases; nucleotides outside the gene matches: 11. The germline V gene encodes CDR1 MDHEN and CDR2 SYDVKM. Only a few counts were recorded for this clone. The antigen is unknown. The study ran its PCR with 60 Vbeta and 13 Jbeta primers. Profiling relied on immunoSEQ multiplex PCR, and the TCRdb table lists in-frame clones only, not all of them. The data show about 150,000 clones, 65% to 85% seen once. Sequenced input: PBMCs. This sequence originates from a woman in her forties in good health and CMV-seropositive. The genes are TRBV28 and TRBJ2-1, with 8 bases identical to TRBD2. The DNA for the CDR3 is TGTGCCAGCAGTTTATATGGGTCGGGAGGGCTTTCTGAGCAGTTCTTC. Protein product: CASSLYGSGGLSEQFF.